Below, 11 T cell receptor beta chains from the same sample are listed, as sequenced in a study of spatial heterogeneity in lung cancer. Whole-study results and caveats: Mutation counts in tumors were tracked by counts of expanded intratumoral alpha and beta TCRs.

TCRdb ran MiXCR on the 5' RACE reads and lists one entry per CDR3 protein. Among 16,000 or so distinct CDR3 sequences, approximately 7% were seen once, and the ten largest hold about 20%. Time point in this sample: sample taken at primary tumor resection. Their cognate antigens are unknown. Material: lung tumor tissue, obtained at surgery. Every receptor here comes from a female donor with early-stage non-small cell lung cancer.

This clonotype occurred many times. This beta chain is off target for a library built for alpha chains, so its abundance means little. The chain couples TRBV20-1 to TRBJ2-3; maybe TRBD2 (5 bases). There are 14 residues in the CDR3. Between the trimmed V and J ends, which lost 6 bases and 1 base, there was a span of 14 bases. Germline CDR1 reads DFQATT; CDR2 reads SNEGSKA (reference sequence). The CDR3: CSADNAGGTDTQYF. The CDR3 DNA reads TGCAGTGCCGACAACGCGGGCGGCACAGATACGCAGTATTTT.

This clonotype was found many times. Being off target in a library aimed at alpha chains, this beta chain has a size of little meaning. The chain employs TRBV12-3 or TRBV12-4 and TRBJ1-5; the match to TRBD1 covers 9 bases. CDR3 size: 15 residues. The V gene end was trimmed by 7 bases and the J gene end by 4 bases; junction bases not matched to a gene: 8. The DNA of the CDR3 is TGTGCCAGCACCCTGGACAGGGGAAGAAATCAGCCCCAGCATTTT. Protein product: CASTLDRGRNQPQHF.

This clonotype has more than one count but fewer than ten. This beta chain represents an off-target read in a library built for alpha chains; its size is of limited meaning. V and J are TRBV15 and TRBJ1-2; D remains unclear. This CDR3 spans 13 amino acids. Germline V lookup: CDR1 LNHNV, CDR2 YYDKDF (reference sequence). The V end was cut by 3 bases, the J end by 2 bases, with 7 bases between. CDR3 DNA: TGTGCCACCAGCAGTGGGAGGAACTATGGCTACACCTTC. It is translated as CATSSGRNYGYTF.

This clonotype was counted only a few times. Because this beta chain is a stray read in a library intended to capture alpha chains, its abundance should not be given much weight. The chain recombines TRBV3-1 with TRBJ1-4; D is uncertain. The germline V gene encodes CDR1 LGHDT and CDR2 YNNKEL (reference sequence). The V gene lost 1 base and the J gene lost 7 bases, with 13 bases spanning the gap. The CDR3 has 15 amino acids. CDR3: CASSQGNFRTEKLFF. DNA of the CDR3: TGTGCCAGCAGCCAAGGGAACTTTAGGACTGAAAAACTGTTTTTT.

This clonotype has a count of ten or more. The library was built for alpha chains, so this beta chain is an off-target read and its size means little. The J gene is TRBJ2-7, the V gene TRBV12-3 or TRBV12-4; D is uncertain. V lost 3 bases and J 5 bases, leaving 14 bases between the germline ends. The CDR3 spans 14 residues. The CDR3 loop reads CASSFPGPRNEQYF. As DNA, the CDR3 is TGTGCCAGCAGTTTCCCCGGGCCCCGAAACGAGCAGTACTTC.

This clonotype was seen ten or more times. This beta chain is a stray sequence in a library constructed for alpha chains; its clone size is not meaningful. The J gene is TRBJ2-1, the V gene TRBV5-1; D is ambiguous. This CDR3 has 18 residues. Germline CDR1 reads SGHRS; CDR2 reads YFSETQ. The V end lost 4 bases, the J end lost 0 bases, and 20 bases lay between the germline ends. As DNA, the CDR3 is TGCGCCAGCAGCACACCCCAAAGGACGGACCTCTCCTACAATGAGCAGTTCTTC. This encodes CASSTPQRTDLSYNEQFF.

At least ten counts were recorded for this clonotype. This beta chain appears as a stray read in a library generated for alpha chains; its size is not informative. This chain joins TRBV20-1 and TRBJ2-3, with D hard to call. The CDR3 is made up of 13 amino acids. V lost 3 bases and J lost 6, with 13 bases in between. Germline-derived CDR1 and CDR2 are DFQATT and SNEGSKA (reference sequence). The CDR3 coding sequence is TGCAGTGCTAGCGGGTTCCGTACGGATACGCAGTATTTT. Amino acids: CSASGFRTDTQYF.

This clonotype was observed at least ten times. The library was prepared for alpha chains; this beta chain is a stray read, so its frequency means little. This chain joins TRBV5-1 and TRBJ1-5, with TRBD1 identical over 8 bases. Trimming cost V 8 bases and J 3 bases; bases outside gene matches: 7. The CDR3 spans 14 residues. In germline, CDR1 is SGHRS, CDR2 YFSETQ. CDR3 bases: TGCGCCAGAGCGACAGGGGTCAACAATCAGCCCCAGCATTTT. Its protein is CARATGVNNQPQHF.

About this clonotype itself: This beta chain represents an off-target read in a library built for alpha chains; its size is of limited meaning. The chain combines TRBV29-1 with TRBJ2-7, with 8 bases that match TRBD2. V lost 7 bases to trimming and J lost 4 bases; unmatched junction nucleotides: 12. CDR1 and CDR2 from the germline V gene are SQVTM and ANQGSEA. The CDR3 is 14 residues long. Here the CDR3 DNA reads TGCAGCGCCCGGGGGGGGACCGTGGATTACGAGCAGTACTTC. Residues: CSARGGTVDYEQYF.

This clonotype was observed at least ten times. This beta chain was picked up by a library intended for alpha chains and is off target, so its count carries little meaning. The rearrangement joins TRBV7-2 to TRBJ1-2, with D uncertain. Germline V CDR1 and CDR2: SGHTA, FQGNSA. V lost 5 bases, J lost 5 bases, and 9 bases lay in between. The CDR3 contains 12 residues. The CDR3 here is CASSPPGYGYTF. DNA of the CDR3: TGTGCCAGCAGCCCCCCGGGATATGGCTACACCTTC.

This clonotype was recorded once. This clone may be a read error of a much larger clone one base away. The library was designed around alpha chains, so this beta chain is a stray read whose abundance carries little weight. The gene calls are TRBV7-9 and TRBJ2-2; 8 bases map to TRBD2. Germline CDR1 SEHNR, CDR2 FQNEAQ (reference sequence). The length of the CDR3 is 14 residues. The CDR3 is CVSSLRLATGELFF. CDR3 in DNA: TGTGTCAGCAGCTTAAGACTAGCGACCGGGGAGCTGTTTTTT.